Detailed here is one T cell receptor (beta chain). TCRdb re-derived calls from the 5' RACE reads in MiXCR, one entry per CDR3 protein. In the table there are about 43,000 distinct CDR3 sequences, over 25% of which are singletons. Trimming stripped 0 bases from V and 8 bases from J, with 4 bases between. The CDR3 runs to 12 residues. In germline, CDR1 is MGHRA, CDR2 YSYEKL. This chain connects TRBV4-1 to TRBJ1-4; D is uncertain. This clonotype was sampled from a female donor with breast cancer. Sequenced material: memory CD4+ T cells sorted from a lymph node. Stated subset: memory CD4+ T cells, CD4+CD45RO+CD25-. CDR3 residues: CASSQDWEKLFF. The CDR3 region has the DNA TGCGCCAGCAGCCAAGACTGGGAAAAACTGTTTTTT.